This T cell receptor (beta chain) was identified in a study of blood T cell repertoires in COVID-19. Germline CDR1 and CDR2: SGHRS and YFSETQ. The CDR3 is made up of 17 amino acids. Trimming at V came to 6 bases and at J to 0 bases, leaving 5 bases not matched to a gene. This clone appeared a single time. Measured with immunoSEQ multiplex PCR; TCRdb has only the in-frame clones, and not every one. The sample includes around 300,000 clones, about 85% of them seen just once. Source material: PBMCs or T cells enriched from blood (not recorded which). The clonotype comes from a woman aged 45-65 years who had recovered from COVID-19. V and J are TRBV5-1 and TRBJ2-3; 15 bases line up with TRBD2. The CDR3 DNA reads TGCGCCAGCACCCGGACTAGCGGGGGGGGGAGCACAGATACGCAGTATTTT. It specifies CASTRTSGGGSTDTQYF.